The text below deals with one T cell receptor beta chain. The entry originates in a study of blood T cell repertoires in COVID-19. Seattle cases were enrolled at active infection and followed longitudinally. V was cut by 5 bases and J by 4 bases, with 13 bases left in between. The CDR3 is made up of 14 amino acids. In germline, CDR1 is SGHTA, CDR2 FQGTGA. This table comes from immunoSEQ multiplex PCR, and its TCRdb copy is limited to in-frame clones, with some not included. The data hold some 170,000 clones, with around four fifths observed a single time. The source is a woman aged 40 to 50 with COVID-19, enrolled during active disease. The rearrangement joins TRBV7-3 to TRBJ2-3, with unresolved D. The sample consisted of peripheral blood. The CDR3 sequence: CASSANSGPDTQYF. As DNA, the CDR3 is TGTGCCAGCAGCGCCAACAGTGGGCCAGATACGCAGTATTTT.